The rows below give T cell receptor beta chains drawn from one sample of a study of control samples from healthy donors and cancer patients. The data were produced by immunoSEQ multiplex PCR, yet TCRdb's version contains in-frame clones alone and is incomplete. The sample holds more than 35,000 clones, roughly 94% seen once. The sample was blood. The source of these receptors is a man aged 55-75 years in good health. Each CDR3 is given with its conserved first and last residue. Fields, in order: V gene, D gene, clone size, J gene, CDR3 DNA, CDR3 protein. A D gene is named only where the DNA matches it firmly. Clone size, where shown, is once, few, many, or a class for clones that have expanded.

TRBV7-8,TRBD2,NA,TRBJ2-2,TGTGCCAGCAGCTTAAGGATAGCGGGACTATACACCGGGGAGCTGTTTTTT,CASSLRIAGLYTGELFF
TRBV18,NA,NA,TRBJ2-3,TGTGCCAGCTCACCACCGGTCGGGGCCTCAGGAGACAGCACAGATACGCAGTATTTT,CASSPPVGASGDSTDTQYF
TRBV27,TRBD2,once,TRBJ2-1,TGTGCCAGCAGTTTATCGGGGAGGGTGGGTTCCGATGAGCAGTTCTTC,CASSLSGRVGSDEQFF
TRBV7-9,NA,NA,TRBJ2-5,TGTGCCAGCAGCCCCTCCCCGGGCCAAGAGACCCAGTACTTC,CASSPSPGQETQYF
TRBV14,TRBD2,NA,TRBJ2-3,TGTGCCAGCAGCCAACTAGCGGGGAGCACAGATACGCAGTATTTT,CASSQLAGSTDTQYF
TRBV30,TRBD1,NA,TRBJ2-3,TGTGCCTGTACGTATCTGGACAGGGGAGGCACAGATACGCAGTATTTT,CACTYLDRGGTDTQYF
TRBV19,TRBD1,NA,TRBJ1-3,TGTGCCAGTAGTATCCTGGACAGGGCCGAAGGAAACACCATATATTTT,CASSILDRAEGNTIYF
TRBV30,NA,NA,TRBJ2-1,TGTGCCTGGAGGGGGGGCTCCTACAATGAGCAGTTCTTC,CAWRGGSYNEQFF
TRBV7-8,NA,NA,TRBJ2-1,TGTGCCAGCAGCTTAGCGGGCCGCAGTAATGAGCAGTTCTTC,CASSLAGRSNEQFF
TRBV5-5,NA,NA,TRBJ2-7,TGTGCCAGCAGCTTGGCCTACGAGCAGTACTTC,CASSLAYEQYF
TRBV13,TRBD2,medium-sized,TRBJ2-1,TGTGCCAGCAGCTTGGGCGGGAGGAGCTCCTACAATGAGCAGTTCTTC,CASSLGGRSSYNEQFF
TRBV7-8,NA,NA,TRBJ2-7,TGTGCCAGCAGCTTAAACCGGTACGAGCAGTACTTC,CASSLNRYEQYF
TRBV10-2,TRBD1,NA,TRBJ2-1,TGCGCCAGCACCGATCCGGGACAGGGGGTATTCAATGAGCAGTTCTTC,CASTDPGQGVFNEQFF
TRBV7-9,NA,NA,TRBJ2-1,TGTGCCAGCAGCTTAATACCTAGCATCAATGAGCAGTTCTTC,CASSLIPSINEQFF
TRBV10-3,NA,NA,TRBJ2-1,TGTGCCATCAAAAGTTATGGCGACGTCAATGAGCAGTTCTTC,CAIKSYGDVNEQFF
TRBV19,NA,NA,TRBJ2-7,TGTGCCAGTAGTCCCTATAGCGCTAGCGCCTACGAGCAGTACTTC,CASSPYSASAYEQYF
TRBV5-1,TRBD1,NA,TRBJ2-7,TGCGCCAGCAGCTCACAGGGGGCAGGGCAGTACTTC,CASSSQGAGQYF
TRBV7-9,TRBD2,NA,TRBJ2-1,TGTGCCAGCAGCCTAGCGGGAGAGCAATCCGGTGAGCAGTTCTTC,CASSLAGEQSGEQFF
TRBV9,NA,NA,TRBJ2-3,TGTGCCCCGGAAGCGGAAGCGGACGATCTTAGCACAGATACGCAGTATTTT,CAPEAEADDLSTDTQYF
TRBV28,NA,NA,TRBJ1-2,TGTGCCGTAAGGGGGTTTAACTATGGCTACACCTTC,CAVRGFNYGYTF
TRBV13,NA,NA,TRBJ2-6,TGTGCCAGCAGCGGAGGGGGCGGAGGAAGCTCTGGGGCCAACGTCCTGACTTTC,CASSGGGGGSSGANVLTF
TRBV19,TRBD1,NA,TRBJ1-3,TGTGCCAGTACCCTAAGGGGGACAGTTGGAAACACCATATATTTT,CASTLRGTVGNTIYF
TRBV24-1,NA,NA,TRBJ2-7,TGTGCCACTTCGGATGCCTCCTACGAGCAGTACTTC,CATSDASYEQYF
TRBV28,NA,NA,TRBJ1-2,TGTGCCAGCAGTTTATCCGGGTTCCCGCTTGGAGGCTACACCTTC,CASSLSGFPLGGYTF
TRBV27,NA,NA,TRBJ1-6,TGTGCCAGCAGTTTAGGGGGGGCGGGTAATTCACCCCTCCACTTT,CASSLGGAGNSPLHF